This T cell receptor beta chain is drawn from a study of glioma-infiltrating T cells. CDR1 and CDR2 (germline): LGHDT, YNNKEL (reference sequence). This CDR3 comprises 13 residues. Trimming shortened V by 4 bases and J by 10 bases, and 14 bases separated the two germline ends. This clonotype was counted between two and nine times. Using RNA template, CDR3s of TCR alpha and beta were amplified with iRepertoire arm-PCR. TCRdb used MiXCR to reprocess the multiplex PCR reads, holding one entry per CDR3 protein. Of over 90,000 distinct CDR3 sequences in the sample, about 28% were seen once. Sequencing input: glioma tissue, nonneoplastic brain tissue, or PBMCs (not recorded which). The chain employs TRBV3-1 and TRBJ1-5, with a possible D match to TRBD1 (5 bases). This receptor was identified in a human donor with low-grade glioma or glioblastoma, undergoing nonglioma brain surgery, or in good health (not recorded which). The CDR3, as DNA: TGTGCCAGCAGCCTTACGGAAGGGGCCCCCCAGCATTTT. Protein: CASSLTEGAPQHF.